The rows below give T cell receptor beta chains drawn from one sample of a study of blood T cell repertoires in COVID-19. Repertoires were generated with immunoSEQ multiplex PCR, while TCRdb's copy carries only in-frame clones and drops some. The sample has about 320,000 clones, 89% seen once. The sequenced material came from peripheral blood. These receptors came from a man between 18 and 35 years old who had recovered from COVID-19. Each CDR3 is given with its conserved first and last residue. Each record gives: D gene, V gene, clone size, J gene, CDR3 protein, CDR3 DNA. D genes are given only for firm matches. Clone size is not always given. Where it is, it says once, few, many or a class for expanded clones.

TRBD2	TRBV7-2	NA	TRBJ2-7	CASSSTSGGSYEQYF	TGTGCCAGCAGTTCGACTAGCGGGGGCTCCTACGAGCAGTACTTC
TRBD1	TRBV5-8	NA	TRBJ1-1	CASSTGQVNTEAFF	TGTGCCAGCAGCACCGGACAGGTGAACACTGAAGCTTTCTTT
NA	TRBV29-1	NA	TRBJ2-7	CSVAAGYEQYF	TGCAGCGTTGCGGCCGGGTACGAGCAGTACTTC
TRBD2	TRBV6-5	NA	TRBJ2-3	CATGLAGTDTQYF	TGTGCCACCGGACTAGCGGGCACAGATACGCAGTATTTT
NA	TRBV5-1	NA	TRBJ2-1	CASSLEPTGFDEQFF	TGCGCCAGCAGCTTGGAGCCAACAGGGTTCGATGAGCAGTTCTTC
NA	TRBV19	few	TRBJ1-1	CASSIGQNTEAFF	TGTGCCAGTAGCATCGGACAGAACACTGAAGCTTTCTTT
NA	TRBV14	NA	TRBJ2-3	CASSPSLGTDTQYF	TGTGCCAGCAGCCCCTCCCTCGGCACAGATACGCAGTATTTT
TRBD1	TRBV19	NA	TRBJ2-7	CASSIGTGGYEQYF	TGTGCCAGTAGTATAGGGACAGGAGGCTACGAGCAGTACTTC
NA	TRBV18	NA	TRBJ2-3	CASSPPPSTDTQYF	TGTGCCAGCTCACCACCCCCAAGCACAGATACGCAGTATTTT
NA	TRBV10-3	NA	TRBJ2-3	CAISAGGGSDTQYF	TGTGCCATCAGTGCGGGGGGCGGGTCAGATACGCAGTATTTT
NA	TRBV6-2/TRBV6-3	NA	TRBJ1-4	CASSPSGRINEKLFF	TGTGCCAGCAGCCCCTCGGGGAGGATTAATGAAAAACTGTTTTTT
NA	TRBV4-1	NA	TRBJ2-4	CASSQDLAANIQYF	TGCGCCAGCAGCCAAGATCTAGCAGCGAACATTCAGTACTTC
NA	TRBV18	NA	TRBJ2-7	CASSPRDSGSGYEQYF	TGTGCCAGCTCACCCCGGGACAGCGGGAGTGGTTACGAGCAGTACTTC